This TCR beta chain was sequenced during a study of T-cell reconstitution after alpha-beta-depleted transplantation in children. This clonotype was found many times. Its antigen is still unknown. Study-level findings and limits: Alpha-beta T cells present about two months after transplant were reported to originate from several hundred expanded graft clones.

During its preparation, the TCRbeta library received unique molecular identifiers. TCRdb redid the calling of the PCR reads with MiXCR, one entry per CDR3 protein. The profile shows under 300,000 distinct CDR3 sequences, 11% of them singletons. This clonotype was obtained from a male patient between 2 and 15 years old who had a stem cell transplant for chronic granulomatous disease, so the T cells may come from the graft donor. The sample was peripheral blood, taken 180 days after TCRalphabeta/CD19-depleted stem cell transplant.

The CDR3 sequence: CASSKLAGIRGEQFF. For the CDR3, the DNA is TGTGCCAGCAGTAAACTAGCGGGAATTCGGGGTGAGCAGTTCTTC. This sequence joins TRBV6-1 and TRBJ2-1; 10 bases are shared with TRBD2. Trimming at V came to 5 bases and at J to 9 bases, leaving 10 bases not matched to a gene. The CDR3 sequence is 15 residues long. Germline V gene sequence: CDR1 MNHNS, CDR2 SASEGT.